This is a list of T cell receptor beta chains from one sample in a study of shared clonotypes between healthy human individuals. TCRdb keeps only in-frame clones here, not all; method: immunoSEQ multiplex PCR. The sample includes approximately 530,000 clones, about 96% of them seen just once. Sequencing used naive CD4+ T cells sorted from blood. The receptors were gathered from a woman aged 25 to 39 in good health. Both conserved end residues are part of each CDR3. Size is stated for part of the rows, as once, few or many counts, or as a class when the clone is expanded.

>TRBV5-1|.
CASSYMAGGRHEQFF
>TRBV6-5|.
CASSYSHSGIEAFF
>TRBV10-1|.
CASSAGHSADYTF
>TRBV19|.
CASSIGETTGSNIQYF
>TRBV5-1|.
CASSATSGTAYNEQFF
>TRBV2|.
CASGRDSNPSQPQHF
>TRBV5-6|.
CASSGQGKLHEQYF
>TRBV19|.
CASSTLGQGPRGNGYTF
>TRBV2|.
CASSGGLANTGELFF
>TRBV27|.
CASSLSFRSGNTIYF
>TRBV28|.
CASSVTGMNSPLHF
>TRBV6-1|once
CASTRTRGAHYEQYF
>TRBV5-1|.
CASSSGTGTDTQYF
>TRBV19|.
CASSARDRGDEQYF
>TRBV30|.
CAWGGMGTNTGELFF
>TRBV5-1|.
CASSSSGLAGGANTGELFF
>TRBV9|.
CASSVNVGNNEQFF